A single TCR beta chain is shown here with its context. The data derive from a study of blood T cell repertoires in COVID-19. Across the study: Researchers got acute and convalescent COVID-19 samples from the United States, Italy and Spain. The cDNA or gDNA used as material had been derived from T cells, B-cell-depleted T cells, or PBMCs.

Authors' data handling: Cell counts per sample came from amplifying reference gene primers. Clones were read by immunoSEQ multiplex PCR, and TCRdb kept only the in-frame ones, dropping some. D and trimming were read from the DNA, whereas the V and J calls and clone size are those reported in that table. The repertoire holds more than 150,000 clones, with about 90% as singletons. There are 11 residues in the CDR3. Germline assignment: CDR1 DFQATT and CDR2 SNEGSKA (reference sequence). Trimming took off 3 bases at V and 7 bases at J, with 6 bases between the two ends. The sequenced sample was peripheral blood. The sequence came from a man aged 50-60 years with acute or convalescent COVID-19. The rearrangement uses TRBV20-1 and TRBJ1-4; D is uncertain. The chain's CDR3 is CSARRGEKLFF. The CDR3 DNA sequence: TGCAGTGCTAGGCGTGGTGAAAAACTGTTTTTT.